Listed here is a single T cell receptor (beta chain). The V end was cut by 0 bases, the J end by 7 bases, with 11 bases between. Germline-derived CDR1 and CDR2 are SGHRS and YFSETQ. The CDR3 is made up of 15 amino acids. This entry belongs to a study of blood T cell repertoires in COVID-19. Sequencing used immunoSEQ multiplex PCR; TCRdb keeps in-frame clones, though not all of them. The sample shows 200,000 to 250,000 clones, around 85% of them seen only once. The sample taken for sequencing was peripheral blood. The sequence came from a woman in her seventies with COVID-19, enrolled during active disease. V usage is TRBV5-1 and J usage is TRBJ1-6; D is possibly TRBD1 (6 bases). For the CDR3, the DNA is TGCGCCAGCAGCTTGGAACAGGGCGGGAATTCACCCCTCCACTTT. As protein: CASSLEQGGNSPLHF. The full variable domain, in which reference TRBV5-1 and TRBJ1-6 provide the parts outside the CDR3, is KAGVTQTPRYLIKTRGQQVTLSCSPISGHRSVSWYQQTPGQGLQFLFEYFSETQRNKGNFPGRFSGRQFSNSRSEMNVSTLELGDSALYLCASSLEQGGNSPLHFGNGTRLTVT.